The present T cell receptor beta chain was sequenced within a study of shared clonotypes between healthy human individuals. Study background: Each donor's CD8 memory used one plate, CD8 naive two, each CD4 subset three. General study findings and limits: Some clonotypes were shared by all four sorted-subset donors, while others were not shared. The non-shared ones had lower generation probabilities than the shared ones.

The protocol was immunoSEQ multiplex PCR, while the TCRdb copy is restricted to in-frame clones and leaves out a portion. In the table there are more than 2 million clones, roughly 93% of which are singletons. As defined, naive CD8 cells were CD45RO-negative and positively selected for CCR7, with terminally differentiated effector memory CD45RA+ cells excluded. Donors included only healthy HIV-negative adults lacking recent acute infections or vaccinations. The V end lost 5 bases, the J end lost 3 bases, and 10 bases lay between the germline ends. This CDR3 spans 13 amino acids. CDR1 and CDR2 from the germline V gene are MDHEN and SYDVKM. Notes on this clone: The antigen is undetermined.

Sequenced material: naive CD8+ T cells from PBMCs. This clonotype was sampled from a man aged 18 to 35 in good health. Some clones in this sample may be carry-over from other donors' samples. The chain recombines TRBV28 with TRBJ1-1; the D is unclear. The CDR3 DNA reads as TGTGCCAGCAGTCGGTTGATGTACACTGAAGCTTTCTTT. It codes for CASSRLMYTEAFF.